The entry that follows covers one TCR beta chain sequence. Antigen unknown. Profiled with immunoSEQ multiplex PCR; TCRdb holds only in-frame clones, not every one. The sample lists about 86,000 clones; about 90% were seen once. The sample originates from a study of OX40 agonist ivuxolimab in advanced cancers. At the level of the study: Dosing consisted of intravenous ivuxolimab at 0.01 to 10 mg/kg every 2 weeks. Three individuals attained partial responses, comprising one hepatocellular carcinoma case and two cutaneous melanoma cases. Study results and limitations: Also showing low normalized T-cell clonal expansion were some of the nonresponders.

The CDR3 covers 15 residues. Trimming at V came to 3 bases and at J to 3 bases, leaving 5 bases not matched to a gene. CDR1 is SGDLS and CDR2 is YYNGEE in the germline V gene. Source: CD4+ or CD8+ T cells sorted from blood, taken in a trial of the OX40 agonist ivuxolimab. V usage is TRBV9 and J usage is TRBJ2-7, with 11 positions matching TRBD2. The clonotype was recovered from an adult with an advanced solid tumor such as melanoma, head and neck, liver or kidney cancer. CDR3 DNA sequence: TGTGCCAGCAGCGCCGGGACTAGCGGAGTCTACGAGCAGTACTTC. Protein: CASSAGTSGVYEQYF.